Listed below are T cell receptor beta chains from one sample, sequenced in a study of T cells after yellow fever vaccination. A single record per CDR3 protein comes from TCRdb applying MiXCR to the 5' RACE reads. This table has about 320,000 distinct CDR3 sequences, roughly 10% appearing once. Material: CD4+ T cells sorted from PBMCs, obtained 45 days after the yellow fever booster vaccination. The receptor set was obtained from a man between 18 and 29 years old who received the YFV17D yellow fever vaccine. Both conserved end residues are part of each CDR3. A D gene is named only where the DNA matches it firmly. Not every row has a clone size; where given, it reads once, few, many or a size class.

>-|TRBJ2-1|-|TRBV24-1
CATSDGVFSYNEQFF
TGTGCCACCAGTGATGGGGTATTTTCCTACAATGAGCAGTTCTTC
>-|TRBJ1-3|-|TRBV2
CASSEWGGPSSGNTIYF
TGTGCCAGCAGTGAATGGGGGGGACCGAGCTCTGGAAACACCATATATTTT
>few|TRBJ1-5|TRBD1|TRBV7-2
CASSYGTGRGANQPQHF
TGTGCCAGCAGCTACGGGACAGGGAGGGGAGCCAATCAGCCCCAGCATTTT
>-|TRBJ2-1|-|TRBV11-2
CASRKIRDSTNEQFF
TGTGCCAGCAGAAAGATCCGGGACTCGACTAATGAGCAGTTCTTC
>few|TRBJ2-3|TRBD2|TRBV5-1
CATGIGLASDTQYF
TGCGCCACTGGGATCGGACTAGCATCAGATACGCAGTATTTT
>-|TRBJ2-3|-|TRBV7-2
CASSSKAGGVGTSTDTQYF
TGTGCCAGCAGTAGCAAAGCTGGAGGAGTGGGGACTAGCACAGATACGCAGTATTTT
>-|TRBJ2-5|TRBD1|TRBV6-5
CASRDRVIQETQYF
TGTGCCAGCAGGGACAGGGTTATTCAAGAGACCCAGTACTTC
>-|TRBJ1-1|-|TRBV4-3
CASSQDQAVNTEAFF
TGCGCCAGCAGCCAAGATCAAGCCGTGAACACTGAAGCTTTCTTT
>-|TRBJ2-1|TRBD2|TRBV7-9
CASSLARSGTSMAFF
TGTGCCAGCAGCTTAGCGCGTTCCGGGACTAGTATGGCGTTCTTC
>once|TRBJ1-3|-|TRBV5-1
CASSLGGKFSGNTIYF
TGCGCCAGCAGCTTGGGGGGAAAGTTCTCTGGAAACACCATATATTTT
>-|TRBJ2-7|-|TRBV6-5
CASSDPVEGIEQYF
TGTGCCAGCAGCGACCCGGTGGAGGGGATCGAGCAGTACTTC
>few|TRBJ2-1|-|TRBV6-2/TRBV6-3
CASRDNQYNEQFF
TGTGCCAGCCGGGACAATCAGTACAATGAGCAGTTCTTC
>-|TRBJ2-3|TRBD2|TRBV29-1
CNGGDYRSTDTQYF
TGCAACGGGGGGGATTATCGAAGCACAGATACGCAGTATTTT
>many|TRBJ1-6|-|TRBV20-1
CSAARNGNSPLHF
TGCAGTGCTGCCCGGAATGGGAATTCACCCCTCCACTTT
>-|TRBJ1-2|-|TRBV21-1
CASSKMCGTGYGEPLIYGYTF
TGTGCCAGCAGCAAAATGTGTGGGACCGGGTACGGAGAACCCCTTATCTATGGCTACACCTTC
>many|TRBJ1-2|TRBD1|TRBV4-3
CASSQVLDRGDYGYTF
TGCGCCAGCAGCCAAGTCCTGGACAGGGGCGACTATGGCTACACCTTC
>-|TRBJ2-3|TRBD2|TRBV27
CASTGGVTDTQYF
TGTGCCAGCACCGGGGGGGTGACAGATACGCAGTATTTT
>few|TRBJ2-1|-|TRBV7-7
CASSLMGGLYNEQFF
TGTGCTAGCAGCTTAATGGGGGGCCTCTACAATGAGCAGTTCTTC
>-|TRBJ1-1|-|TRBV5-4
CASSIPEEVGTEAFF
TGTGCCAGCAGCATACCCGAGGAGGTGGGGACTGAAGCTTTCTTT
>-|TRBJ1-4|-|TRBV7-9
CASSGSTNEKLFF
TGTGCCAGCTCGGGCTCAACTAATGAAAAACTGTTTTTT
>few|TRBJ2-7|-|TRBV20-1
CSATVDYEQYF
TGCAGTGCCACAGTGGATTACGAGCAGTACTTC
>many|TRBJ1-1|-|TRBV20-1
CSARFREDTEAFF
TGCAGTGCTAGGTTCAGGGAAGACACTGAAGCTTTCTTT
>-|TRBJ1-3|-|TRBV6-6
CASSYSMAGLSGNTIYF
TGTGCCAGCAGTTACTCGATGGCGGGGCTCTCTGGAAACACCATATATTTT
>-|TRBJ2-5|-|TRBV5-1
CASSSQAGQETQYF
TGCGCCAGCAGCAGCCAAGCCGGGCAAGAGACCCAGTACTTC
>-|TRBJ1-3|TRBD1|TRBV6-2/TRBV6-3
CASSTAGTVSGNTIYF
TGTGCCAGCAGTACAGCCGGGACAGTCTCTGGAAACACCATATATTTT
>-|TRBJ2-7|TRBD2|TRBV20-1
CSASPRLAGTTEEQYF
TGCAGTGCTAGTCCCCGACTAGCGGGGACGACTGAGGAGCAGTACTTC
>-|TRBJ2-1|TRBD1|TRBV19
CASSLGQPYNEQFF
TGTGCCAGTAGTTTGGGACAGCCTTACAATGAGCAGTTCTTC
>-|TRBJ2-5|-|TRBV5-1
CASRLGGQETQYF
TGCGCCAGCAGGTTGGGAGGCCAAGAGACCCAGTACTTC
>-|TRBJ2-3|TRBD2|TRBV6-5
CASSYRAGGDTQYF
TGTGCCAGCAGTTACCGAGCGGGAGGAGATACGCAGTATTTT
>-|TRBJ2-7|-|TRBV11-2
CASSLGGYTGIPYEQYF
TGTGCCAGCAGCTTAGGGGGATATACAGGGATTCCCTACGAGCAGTACTTC
>few|TRBJ1-1|-|TRBV6-4
CASSGGPENTEAFF
TGTGCCAGCAGTGGAGGGCCGGAGAACACTGAAGCTTTCTTT
>many|TRBJ1-2|TRBD1|TRBV29-1
CSVVNRGYGYTF
TGCAGCGTTGTTAACAGGGGGTATGGCTACACCTTC
>-|TRBJ2-6|-|TRBV10-3
CATKEGGANVLTF
TGTGCCACCAAGGAAGGGGGGGCCAACGTCCTGACTTTC
>-|TRBJ2-3|TRBD1|TRBV5-8
CASSPGTGTSTDTQYF
TGTGCCAGCAGCCCAGGGACAGGGACAAGCACAGATACGCAGTATTTT
>-|TRBJ1-5|-|TRBV7-8
CASSSVGGGNQPQHF
TGTGCCAGCAGCTCCGTGGGGGGTGGCAATCAGCCCCAGCATTTT
>-|TRBJ2-5|TRBD2|TRBV11-2
CASQTSGYQETQYF
TGTGCCAGCCAGACTAGCGGATACCAAGAGACCCAGTACTTC
>-|TRBJ1-5|TRBD1|TRBV3-1
CASSSRGVDQPQHF
TGTGCCAGCAGCTCCAGGGGGGTGGATCAGCCCCAGCATTTT
>few|TRBJ1-2|-|TRBV5-1
CASSLSDLYGYTF
TGCGCCAGCAGCTTGTCCGACCTTTATGGCTACACCTTC
>many|TRBJ1-6|TRBD1|TRBV3-1
CASSRTGANSPLHF
TGTGCCAGCAGCCGCACAGGGGCAAATTCACCCCTCCACTTT
>many|TRBJ2-5|-|TRBV7-8
CASSLVGKTQYF
TGTGCCAGCAGCTTAGTTGGGAAGACCCAGTACTTC
>-|TRBJ2-1|-|TRBV15
CATSRGPQDNEQFF
TGTGCCACCAGCAGGGGCCCCCAAGACAATGAGCAGTTCTTC
>many|TRBJ2-1|TRBD2|TRBV6-6
CASRDLAGGYNEQFF
TGTGCCAGCAGGGACCTAGCGGGGGGGTACAATGAGCAGTTCTTC
>many|TRBJ2-5|-|TRBV3-1
CASSQPGLGGTQYF
TGTGCCAGCAGCCAACCTGGACTAGGGGGGACCCAGTACTTC
>few|TRBJ1-1|-|TRBV7-8
CASNLRQLRSGRAGNTEAFF
TGTGCCAGCAACCTCCGGCAGCTTAGGTCCGGGCGGGCAGGGAACACTGAAGCTTTCTTT
>few|TRBJ2-6|TRBD1|TRBV7-3
CASSLSTGDSGANVLTF
TGTGCCAGCAGCTTAAGCACAGGGGACTCTGGGGCCAACGTCCTGACTTTC
>few|TRBJ2-1|TRBD1|TRBV18
CASSPRQGSIYNEQFF
TGTGCCAGCTCGCCCAGACAGGGTTCTATCTACAATGAGCAGTTCTTC
>few|TRBJ1-5|-|TRBV20-1
CSARDLEGRPQHF
TGCAGTGCTAGAGATCTTGAGGGACGGCCCCAGCATTTT
>-|TRBJ1-5|-|TRBV19
CASTKRQGLSNQPQHF
TGTGCCAGTACCAAAAGGCAGGGGTTAAGCAATCAGCCCCAGCATTTT
>few|TRBJ1-1|TRBD1|TRBV5-1
CASSSRSDRGTEAFF
TGCGCCAGCAGCTCCCGATCGGACAGGGGAACTGAAGCTTTCTTT
>-|TRBJ2-1|-|TRBV19
CASSFLGGGGRSSYNEQFF
TGTGCCAGTAGTTTCCTCGGGGGCGGAGGCCGGAGCTCCTACAATGAGCAGTTCTTC
>-|TRBJ1-1|-|TRBV5-4
CASSPTADTEAFF
TGTGCCAGCAGCCCGACGGCCGACACTGAAGCTTTCTTT
>-|TRBJ2-7|-|TRBV5-1
CASSLGPRGDSYEQYF
TGCGCCAGCAGCTTGGGCCCAAGGGGAGATTCCTACGAGCAGTACTTC
>many|TRBJ1-2|-|TRBV12-3/TRBV12-4
CASSSTGSYGYTF
TGTGCCAGCAGTTCGACAGGTTCCTATGGCTACACCTTC